The entry below describes one T cell receptor (beta chain). Some clones are missing from TCRdb's copy, which holds only in-frame ones; the method was immunoSEQ multiplex PCR. The data show roughly 3,700 clones, roughly two thirds seen once. This specimen belongs to a study of immune cell composition in non-small cell lung cancer. The length of the CDR3 is 14 residues. Losses at the gene ends were 5 bases for V and 6 bases for J; bases not matched to a gene: 9. Germline CDR1 reads MGHRA; CDR2 reads YSYEKL. Specimen: lung tumor tissue. This clonotype originated in a human donor with non-small cell lung cancer. The chain has TRBV4-1 and TRBJ2-7, with TRBD1 matching 8 bases. The CDR3 spells CASSEGQGKGEQYF. For the CDR3, the DNA is TGCGCCAGCAGCGAAGGACAGGGTAAGGGCGAGCAGTACTTC.